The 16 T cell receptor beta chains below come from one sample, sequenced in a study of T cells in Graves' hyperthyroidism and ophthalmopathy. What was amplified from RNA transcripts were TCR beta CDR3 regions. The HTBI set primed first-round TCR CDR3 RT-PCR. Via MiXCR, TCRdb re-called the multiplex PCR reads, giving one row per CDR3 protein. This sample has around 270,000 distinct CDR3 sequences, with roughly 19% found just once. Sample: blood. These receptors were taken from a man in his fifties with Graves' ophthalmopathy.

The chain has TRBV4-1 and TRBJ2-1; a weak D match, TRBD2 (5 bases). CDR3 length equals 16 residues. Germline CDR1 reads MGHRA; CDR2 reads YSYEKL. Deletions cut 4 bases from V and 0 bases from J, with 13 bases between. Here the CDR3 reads CASSRVGIDSYNEQFF. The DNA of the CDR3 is TGCGCCAGCAGCCGAGTCGGGATAGACTCCTACAATGAGCAGTTCTTC.

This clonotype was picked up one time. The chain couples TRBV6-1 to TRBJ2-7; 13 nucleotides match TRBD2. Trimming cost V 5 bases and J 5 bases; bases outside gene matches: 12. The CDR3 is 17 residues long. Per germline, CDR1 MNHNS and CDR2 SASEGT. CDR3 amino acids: CASSLTSGRAQIHEQYF. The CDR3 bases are TGTGCCAGCAGTCTAACTAGCGGGAGGGCCCAAATCCACGAGCAGTACTTC.

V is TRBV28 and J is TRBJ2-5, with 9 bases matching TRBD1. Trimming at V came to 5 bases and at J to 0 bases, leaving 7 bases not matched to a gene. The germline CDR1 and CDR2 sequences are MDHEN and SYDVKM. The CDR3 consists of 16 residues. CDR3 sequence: CASSPTGTGNQETQYF. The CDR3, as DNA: TGTGCCAGCAGTCCCACTGGGACAGGGAACCAAGAGACCCAGTACTTC.

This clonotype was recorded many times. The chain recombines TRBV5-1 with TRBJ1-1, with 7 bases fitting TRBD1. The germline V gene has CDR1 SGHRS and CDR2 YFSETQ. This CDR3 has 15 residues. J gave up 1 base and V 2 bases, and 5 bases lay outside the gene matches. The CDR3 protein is CASSFRQGGNTEAFF. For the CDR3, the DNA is TGCGCCAGCAGCTTTCGACAGGGCGGGAACACTGAAGCTTTCTTT.

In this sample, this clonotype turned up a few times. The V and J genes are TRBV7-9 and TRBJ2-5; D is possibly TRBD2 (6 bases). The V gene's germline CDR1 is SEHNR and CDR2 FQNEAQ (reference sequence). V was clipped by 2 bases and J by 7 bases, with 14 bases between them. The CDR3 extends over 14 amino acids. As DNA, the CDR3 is TGTGCCAGCAGCTTATTACGGGGGAGCGGGACCCAGTACTTC. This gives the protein CASSLLRGSGTQYF. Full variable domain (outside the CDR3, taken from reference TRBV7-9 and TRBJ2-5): DTGVSQNPRHKITKRGQNVTFRCDPISEHNRLYWYRQTLGQGPEFLTYFQNEAQLEKSRLLSDRFSAERPKGSFSTLEIQRTEQGDSAMYLCASSLLRGSGTQYFGPGTRLLVL.

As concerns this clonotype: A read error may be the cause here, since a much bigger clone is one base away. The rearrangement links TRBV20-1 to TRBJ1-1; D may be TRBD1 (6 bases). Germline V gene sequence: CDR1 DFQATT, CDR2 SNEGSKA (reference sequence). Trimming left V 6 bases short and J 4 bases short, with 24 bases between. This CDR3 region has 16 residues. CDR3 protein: CSAGGPGHREGTEAFF. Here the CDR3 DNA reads TGCAGTGCCGGAGGGCCGGGCCACAGGGAAGGCACTGAAGCTTTCTTT.

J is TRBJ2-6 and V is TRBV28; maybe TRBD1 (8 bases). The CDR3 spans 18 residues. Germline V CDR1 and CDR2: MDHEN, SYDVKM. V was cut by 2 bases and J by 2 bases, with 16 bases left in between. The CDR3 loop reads CASSLVATGGAGANVLTF. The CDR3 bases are TGTGCCAGCAGTTTAGTGGCAACAGGGGGGGCTGGGGCCAACGTCCTGACTTTC.

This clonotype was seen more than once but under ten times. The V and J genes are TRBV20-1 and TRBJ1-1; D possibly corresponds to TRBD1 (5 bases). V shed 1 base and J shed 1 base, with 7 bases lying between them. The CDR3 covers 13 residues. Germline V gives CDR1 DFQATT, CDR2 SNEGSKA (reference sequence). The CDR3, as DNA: TGCAGTGCTAGAGGGAGGGGGAACACTGAAGCTTTCTTT. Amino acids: CSARGRGNTEAFF.

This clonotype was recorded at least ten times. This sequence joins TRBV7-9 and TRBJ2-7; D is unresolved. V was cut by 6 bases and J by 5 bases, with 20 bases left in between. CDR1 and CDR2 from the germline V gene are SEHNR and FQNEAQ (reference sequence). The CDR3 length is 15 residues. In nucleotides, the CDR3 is TGTGCCAGCAGGGATATATACGGAGAAGTGAACGAGCAGTACTTC. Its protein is CASRDIYGEVNEQYF.

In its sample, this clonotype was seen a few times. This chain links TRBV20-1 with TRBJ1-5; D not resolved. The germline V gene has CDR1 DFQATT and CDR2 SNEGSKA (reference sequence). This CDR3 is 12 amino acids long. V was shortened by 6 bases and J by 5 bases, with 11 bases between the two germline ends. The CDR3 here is CSAVSGHQPQHF. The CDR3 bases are TGCAGTGCAGTATCGGGCCATCAGCCCCAGCATTTT.

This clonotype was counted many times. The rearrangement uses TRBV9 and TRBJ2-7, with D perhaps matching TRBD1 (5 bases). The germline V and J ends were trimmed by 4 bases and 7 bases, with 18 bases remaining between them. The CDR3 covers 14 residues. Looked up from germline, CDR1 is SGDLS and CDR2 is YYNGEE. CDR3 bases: TGTGCCAGCAGCCCCTCCGCAGGGCACATGGAGCAGTACTTC. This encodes CASSPSAGHMEQYF. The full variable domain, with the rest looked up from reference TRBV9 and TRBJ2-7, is DSGVTQTPKHLITATGQRVTLRCSPRSGDLSVYWYQQSLDQGLQFLIQYYNGEERAKGNILERFSAQQFPDLHSELNLSSLELGDSALYFCASSPSAGHMEQYFGPGTRLTVT.

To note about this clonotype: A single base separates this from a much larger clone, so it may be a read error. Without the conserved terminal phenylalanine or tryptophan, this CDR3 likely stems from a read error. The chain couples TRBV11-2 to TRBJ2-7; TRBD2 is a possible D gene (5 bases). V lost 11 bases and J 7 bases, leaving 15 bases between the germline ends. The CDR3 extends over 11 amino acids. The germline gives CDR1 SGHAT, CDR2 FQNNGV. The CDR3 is CAWRTGGEQYL. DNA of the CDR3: TGTGCCTGGCGGACCGGCGGGGAGCAGTACCTC.

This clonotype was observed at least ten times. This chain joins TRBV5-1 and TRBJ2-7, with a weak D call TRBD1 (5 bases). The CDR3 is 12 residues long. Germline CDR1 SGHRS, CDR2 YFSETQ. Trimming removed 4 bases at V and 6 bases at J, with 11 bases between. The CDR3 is CASSPTGTEQYF. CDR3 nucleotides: TGCGCCAGCAGCCCAACAGGAACCGAGCAGTACTTC.

CDR3 region: CASSSDSAQETQYF. The CDR3 coding sequence is TGTGCCAGCAGTTCGGACAGCGCCCAAGAGACCCAGTACTTC. This sequence joins TRBV7-9 and TRBJ2-5, with D possibly TRBD1 on 6 matching bases. The CDR3 has 14 residues. The germline V gene encodes CDR1 SEHNR and CDR2 FQNEAQ (reference sequence). Trimming removed 6 bases at V and 1 base at J, with 12 bases between. Based on the CDR3 plus reference TRBV7-9 and TRBJ2-5, the full variable domain is DTGVSQNPRHKITKRGQNVTFRCDPISEHNRLYWYRQTLGQGPEFLTYFQNEAQLEKSRLLSDRFSAERPKGSFSTLEIQRTEQGDSAMYLCASSSDSAQETQYFGPGTRLLVL.

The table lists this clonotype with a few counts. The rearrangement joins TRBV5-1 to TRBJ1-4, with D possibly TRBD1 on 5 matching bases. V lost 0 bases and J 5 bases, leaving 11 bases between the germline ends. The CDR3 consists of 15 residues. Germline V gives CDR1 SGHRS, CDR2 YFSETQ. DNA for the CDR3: TGCGCCAGCAGCTTGGATCCAGGGAAAAATGAAAAACTGTTTTTT. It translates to CASSLDPGKNEKLFF.

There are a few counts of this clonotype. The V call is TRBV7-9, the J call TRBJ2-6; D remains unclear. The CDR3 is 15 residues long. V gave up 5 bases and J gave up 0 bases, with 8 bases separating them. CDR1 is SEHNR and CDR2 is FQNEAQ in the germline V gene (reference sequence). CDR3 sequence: CASSPRFSGANVLTF. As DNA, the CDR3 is TGTGCCAGCAGCCCCCGCTTCTCTGGGGCCAACGTCCTGACTTTC.